These 24 T cell receptor beta chains came from one sample sequenced in a study of T cell repertoires in cytomegalovirus infection. A single record per CDR3 protein comes from TCRdb applying MiXCR to the reads. Of about 300,000 distinct CDR3 sequences in the sample, approximately 10% are singletons; the top ten hold approximately 2.3%. The sequencing sample was made of PBMCs. The receptor source for this set is a human donor in good health (CMV status not recorded). Some clones in this sample may be carry-over from other donors' samples.

There are a few counts of this clonotype. Written as DNA, the CDR3 is TGCAGTGCTTACCCCCTTGAACGAGAAGTGGCTGGGGCCAACGTCCTGACTTTC. Protein: CSAYPLEREVAGANVLTF. This rearrangement joins TRBV20-1 to TRBJ2-6; D is unresolved. Trimming removed 5 bases from V and 2 bases from J, with 22 bases in between. This CDR3 spans 18 amino acids. Per germline, CDR1 DFQATT and CDR2 SNEGSKA (reference sequence).

In this sample, this clonotype turned up many times. This sequence joins TRBV28 and TRBJ1-2; tentative D call: TRBD1 (5 bases). This CDR3 contains 13 residues. Deletions cut 10 bases from V and 2 bases from J, with 14 bases between. Germline V gene data show CDR1 as MDHEN and CDR2 as SYDVKM. The CDR3 coding sequence is TGTGCCACCAGGGACGGAATAAACTATGGCTACACCTTC. It translates to CATRDGINYGYTF.

This clonotype was counted at least ten times. This chain uses TRBV14 with TRBJ2-7, with D hard to call. The CDR3 runs 12 residues. Germline values: CDR1 SGHDN, CDR2 FVKESK. V shed 2 bases and J shed 3 bases, with 5 bases lying between them. In nucleotides, the CDR3 is TGTGCCAGCAGCCAATGGGACTACGAGCAGTACTTC. Its translation is CASSQWDYEQYF.

The table lists this clonotype with many counts. The genes are TRBV28 and TRBJ1-2; D not resolved. The V end lost 3 bases, the J end lost 7 bases, and 12 bases lay between the germline ends. Per germline, CDR1 MDHEN and CDR2 SYDVKM. The CDR3 runs 13 residues. CDR3 in DNA: TGTGCCAGCAGTTTCGGGCGGAGGGCTGGCTACACCTTC. It encodes CASSFGRRAGYTF.

The rearrangement uses TRBV20-1 and TRBJ2-4; TRBD2 might be the D (6 bases). Germline V gives CDR1 DFQATT, CDR2 SNEGSKA (reference sequence). Trimming shortened V by 6 bases and J by 12 bases, and 21 bases separated the two germline ends. This CDR3 comprises 13 residues. The CDR3 loop reads CSARIPGGLDQYF. As DNA, the CDR3 is TGCAGTGCCCGCATTCCCGGAGGGTTGGATCAGTACTTC.

This clonotype was recorded many times. The CDR3 sequence: CASSMPGQTRVGTGELFF. The CDR3 nucleotides are TGTGCCAGTAGTATGCCGGGACAGACGAGAGTAGGCACCGGGGAGCTGTTTTTT. The chain has TRBV19 and TRBJ2-2, with 7 nucleotides matching TRBD1. The CDR3 sequence is 18 residues long. CDR1 and CDR2 from the germline V gene are LNHDA and SQIVND (reference sequence). The J segment lost 4 bases and the V segment lost 3 bases, leaving 14 bases of the junction unmatched. Together with reference TRBV19 and TRBJ2-2, the CDR3 gives the full variable domain: DGGITQSPKYLFRKEGQNVTLSCEQNLNHDAMYWYRQDPGQGLRLIYYSQIVNDFQKGDIAEGYSVSREKKESFPLTVTSAQKNPTAFYLCASSMPGQTRVGTGELFFGEGSRLTVL.

This clonotype was seen only a few times. CDR3 region: CASSFRQNSNQPQHF. CDR3 in DNA: TGTGCCAGCAGCTTTAGACAGAATAGCAATCAGCCCCAGCATTTT. The chain couples TRBV13 to TRBJ1-5, with D tentatively TRBD1 (5 bases). Trimming took 3 bases from V and 0 from J, leaving 9 bases between them. The CDR3 covers 15 residues. Germline CDR1 PRHDT, CDR2 FYEKMQ (reference sequence).

As concerns this clonotype: No conserved phenylalanine or tryptophan is present at the end of the CDR3, so a read error is the likely explanation. The chain is built from TRBV4-1 and TRBJ2-3; D remains unclear. The ends were cut back, 1 base at V and 1 base at J, with 6 bases in the middle. The CDR3 length is 14 residues. Germline CDR1 MGHRA, CDR2 YSYEKL. The DNA of the CDR3 is TGCGCCAGCAGCCAAGGTCCCGGCACAGATACGCAGTATTAT. This translates into CASSQGPGTDTQYY.

The sample holds many counts of this clonotype. V gene TRBV7-2 combines with J gene TRBJ1-6; possible D gene TRBD1, 5 bases. The CDR3 sequence is 14 residues long. The germline V and J ends were trimmed by 5 bases and 9 bases, with 14 bases remaining between them. Germline V gene lookup returns CDR1 SGHTA and CDR2 FQGNSA. In DNA, the CDR3 is TGTGCCAGCAGCCTCGGGAGGGGCAGTTCACCCCTCCACTTT. This gives the protein CASSLGRGSSPLHF.

This clonotype was counted a few times. V is TRBV10-3 and J is TRBJ1-2, with 7 bases that match TRBD1. This CDR3 is 15 amino acids long. Trimming took 0 bases from V and 7 from J; bases not matched to a gene: 8. Germline V CDR1 and CDR2: ENHRY, SYGVKD. CDR3 nucleotides: TGTGCCATCAGTGAGTCAAGGAGACAGGGTTCTGGCTACACCTTC. This codes for CAISESRRQGSGYTF.

This clonotype has a count of ten or more. The V gene is TRBV7-2, the J gene TRBJ2-5; 10 bases agree with TRBD1. V was clipped by 5 bases and J by 4 bases; unmatched bases: 7. This CDR3 is built from 15 residues. CDR1 is SGHTA, CDR2 FQGNSA, per germline. The CDR3 is CASSPGTGEGETQYF. The CDR3 nucleotides read TGTGCCAGCAGCCCCGGGACAGGGGAAGGAGAGACCCAGTACTTC. Full variable domain (rest looked up from reference TRBV7-2 and TRBJ2-5): GAGVSQSPSNKVTEKGKDVELRCDPISGHTALYWYRQSLGQGLEFLIYFQGNSAPDKSGLPSDRFSAERTGGSVSTLTIQRTQQEDSAVYLCASSPGTGEGETQYFGPGTRLLVL.

The chain employs TRBV5-5 and TRBJ1-3; 7 nucleotides agree with TRBD1. V lost 4 bases, J lost 4 bases, and 5 bases stayed unmatched. CDR1 is SGHKS, CDR2 YYEKEE, per germline (reference sequence). The CDR3 has 14 amino acids. The CDR3 reads CASSRTGDGNTIYF. The CDR3 region has the DNA TGTGCCAGCAGCCGTACAGGGGACGGAAACACCATATATTTT.

This sequence joins TRBV9 and TRBJ2-1, with a possible D match to TRBD2 (5 bases). This CDR3 is built from 15 residues. Trimming shortened V by 0 bases and J by 9 bases, and 16 bases separated the two germline ends. Germline V gene data show CDR1 as SGDLS and CDR2 as YYNGEE. CDR3 amino acids: CASSVDLALSTEQFF. The CDR3 coding sequence is TGTGCCAGCAGCGTAGACCTAGCCCTATCGACTGAGCAGTTCTTC.

Many counts were recorded for this clonotype. The V and J genes are TRBV12-3 or TRBV12-4 and TRBJ2-1, with 9 bases that match TRBD2. The CDR3 totals 14 residues. V lost 9 bases, J lost 6 bases, and 9 bases stayed unmatched. The CDR3 spells CASWRASGANEQFF. The CDR3, as DNA: TGTGCCAGTTGGCGGGCTAGCGGGGCCAATGAGCAGTTCTTC.

This clonotype appeared many times. This chain links TRBV11-3 with TRBJ2-1; 9 bases are shared with TRBD1. Germline V gives CDR1 SGHNT, CDR2 YENEEA. The V and J ends lost 1 base and 7 bases, in that order; junction bases with no gene match: 11. The CDR3 is made up of 17 amino acids. The CDR3 here is CASSLGPGQGKENEQFF. The CDR3 bases are TGTGCCAGCAGCTTAGGCCCGGGACAGGGAAAGGAAAATGAGCAGTTCTTC. The variable domain in full, with the rest retrieved from reference TRBV11-3 and TRBJ2-1, is EAGVVQSPRYKIIEKKQPVAFWCNPISGHNTLYWYLQNLGQGPELLIRYENEEAVDDSQLPKDRFSAERLKGVDSTLKIQPAELGDSAVYLCASSLGPGQGKENEQFFGPGTRLTVL.

The chain joins TRBV28 to TRBJ1-2, with D possibly matching TRBD1 (6 bases). Trimming took off 2 bases at V and 8 bases at J, with 9 bases between the two ends. The CDR3 spans 12 residues. CDR1 is MDHEN and CDR2 is SYDVKM in the germline V gene. DNA of the CDR3: TGTGCCAGCAGTTTAACGCAGGGGGGCTACACCTTC. Translating it yields CASSLTQGGYTF.

The J gene is TRBJ1-2, the V gene TRBV25-1; TRBD1 agrees at 11 bases. The ends lost 3 bases at V and 3 bases at J; junction bases unmatched: 3. The CDR3 length is 15 residues. Germline V gene sequence: CDR1 MGHDK, CDR2 SYGVNS. The CDR3 DNA sequence: TGTGCCAGCAGTGATCCGGGACAGGGGGACTATGGCTACACCTTC. Protein sequence: CASSDPGQGDYGYTF.

This clonotype has ten or more counts. The rearrangement joins TRBV20-1 to TRBJ1-5, with 8 positions matching TRBD1. The CDR3 consists of 15 residues. The V gene end was trimmed by 0 bases and the J gene end by 5 bases; junction bases not matched to a gene: 6. Germline V gene data show CDR1 as DFQATT and CDR2 as SNEGSKA (reference sequence). For the CDR3, the DNA is TGCAGTGCTAGAGATCAGGGCAGGGGGCATCAGCCCCAGCATTTT. It codes for CSARDQGRGHQPQHF.

This clonotype was seen repeatedly, ten times or more. The rearrangement joins TRBV28 to TRBJ1-2; no clear D gene. The CDR3 extends over 12 amino acids. The V gene's germline CDR1 is MDHEN and CDR2 SYDVKM. V lost 6 bases, J lost 5 bases, and 10 bases lay in between. The CDR3 loop reads CASSLGGYGYTF. DNA for the CDR3: TGTGCCAGCAGCTTAGGAGGGTATGGCTACACCTTC.

This clonotype was picked up many times. The rearrangement joins TRBV28 to TRBJ2-7, with 8 bases matching TRBD1. The CDR3 is made up of 12 amino acids. Germline V lookup: CDR1 MDHEN, CDR2 SYDVKM. With 7 bases clipped from V and 6 bases from J, the junction kept 5 bases outside the gene matches. The CDR3 bases are TGTGCCAGCACTAGGACAGGGTCCGAGCAGTACGTC. It is translated as CASTRTGSEQYV.

This clonotype was counted many times. The rearrangement links TRBV2 to TRBJ2-5, with D perhaps matching TRBD2 (6 bases). Between the trimmed V and J ends, which lost 11 bases and 7 bases, there was a span of 17 bases. The CDR3 runs 12 residues. CDR1 SNHLY and CDR2 FYNNEI come from the germline V gene. This CDR3 is CACGMTEGTQYF. CDR3 in DNA: TGTGCCTGCGGGATGACCGAGGGGACCCAGTACTTC.

Ten or more counts support this clonotype. The rearrangement links TRBV7-2 to TRBJ2-2; no reliable D call. The CDR3 has 15 amino acids. In germline, CDR1 is SGHTA, CDR2 FQGNSA. Trimming removed 5 bases at V and 0 bases at J, with 10 bases between. CDR3 in DNA: TGTGCCAGCAGCCCCCTAGGCTCGAACACCGGGGAGCTGTTTTTT. Encoded protein: CASSPLGSNTGELFF. Drawing the rest from reference TRBV7-2 and TRBJ2-2, the complete variable domain is GAGVSQSPSNKVTEKGKDVELRCDPISGHTALYWYRQSLGQGLEFLIYFQGNSAPDKSGLPSDRFSAERTGGSVSTLTIQRTQQEDSAVYLCASSPLGSNTGELFFGEGSRLTVL.

The V call is TRBV6-2 or TRBV6-3, the J call TRBJ2-1, with TRBD2 identical over 8 bases. J was trimmed by 0 bases and V by 8 bases; bases with no gene match: 9. The V gene's germline CDR1 is MNHEY and CDR2 SVGEGT. The CDR3 has 16 residues. The CDR3 nucleotides read TGTGCCAGCGGTGAGTCTAGCGGGCTCTCCTACAATGAGCAGTTCTTC. It codes for CASGESSGLSYNEQFF.

This clonotype was seen once. A single base separates this from a much larger clone, so it may be a read error. Likely a read error: the CDR3 ends without its conserved phenylalanine or tryptophan. The chain links TRBV4-3 to TRBJ2-4; possibly TRBD1 for D (5 bases). Per the germline V gene, CDR1 is LGHNA and CDR2 is YSLEER. The CDR3 is made up of 17 amino acids. Trimming took 0 bases from V and 1 from J, leaving 13 bases between them. The CDR3 sequence: CASSQDATGRAKNIQYC. The CDR3 nucleotides read TGCGCCAGCAGCCAAGATGCCACAGGCAGGGCCAAAAACATTCAGTACTGC.